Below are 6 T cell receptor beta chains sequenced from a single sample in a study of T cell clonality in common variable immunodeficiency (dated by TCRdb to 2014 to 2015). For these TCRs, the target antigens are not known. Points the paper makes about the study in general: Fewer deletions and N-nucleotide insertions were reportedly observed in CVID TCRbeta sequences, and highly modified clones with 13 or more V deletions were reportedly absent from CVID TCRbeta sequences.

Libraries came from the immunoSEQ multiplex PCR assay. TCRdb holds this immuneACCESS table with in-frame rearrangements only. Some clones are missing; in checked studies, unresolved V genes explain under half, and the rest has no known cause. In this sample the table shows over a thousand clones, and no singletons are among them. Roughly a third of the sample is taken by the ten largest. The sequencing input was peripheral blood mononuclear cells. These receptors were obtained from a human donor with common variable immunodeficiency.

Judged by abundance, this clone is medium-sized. The covered CDR3 bases are TGCAGTGCTAGAGGCGGCAGCTCCTACAATGAG. It is translated as CSARGGSSYNE. The entire CDR3 protein is CSARGGSSYNEQFF. The rearrangement joins TRBV20-1 to TRBJ2-1; D is undetermined. The CDR3 is cut off 3 residues early in the read; its end comes from the germline J gene. Trimming shortened V by 1 base and J by 0 bases, and 7 bases separated the two germline ends. The CDR3 is made up of 14 amino acids. CDR1 DFQATT and CDR2 SNEGSKA come from the germline V gene (reference sequence).

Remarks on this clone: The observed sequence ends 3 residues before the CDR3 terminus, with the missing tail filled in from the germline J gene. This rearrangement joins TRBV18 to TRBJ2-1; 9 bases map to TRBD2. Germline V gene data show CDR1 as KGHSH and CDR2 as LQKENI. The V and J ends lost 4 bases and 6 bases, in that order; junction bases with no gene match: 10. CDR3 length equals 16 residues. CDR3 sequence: CASSLQGLAPRNEQFF. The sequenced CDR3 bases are TGTGCCAGCTCACTACAGGGACTAGCCCCTCGCAATGAG.

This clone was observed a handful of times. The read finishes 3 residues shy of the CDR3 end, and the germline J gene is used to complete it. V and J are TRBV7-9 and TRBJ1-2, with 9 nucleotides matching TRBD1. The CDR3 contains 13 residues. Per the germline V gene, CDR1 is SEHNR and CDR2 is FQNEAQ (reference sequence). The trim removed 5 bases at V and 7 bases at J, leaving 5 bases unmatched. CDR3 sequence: CASSPGQGTGYTF. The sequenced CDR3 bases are TGTGCCAGCAGCCCGGGACAGGGAACTGGC. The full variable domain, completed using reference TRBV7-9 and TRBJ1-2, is DTGVSQNPRHKITKRGQNVTFRCDPISEHNRLYWYRQTLGQGPEFLTYFQNEAQLEKSRLLSDRFSAERPKGSFSTLEIQRTEQGDSAMYLCASSPGQGTGYTFGSGTRLTVV.

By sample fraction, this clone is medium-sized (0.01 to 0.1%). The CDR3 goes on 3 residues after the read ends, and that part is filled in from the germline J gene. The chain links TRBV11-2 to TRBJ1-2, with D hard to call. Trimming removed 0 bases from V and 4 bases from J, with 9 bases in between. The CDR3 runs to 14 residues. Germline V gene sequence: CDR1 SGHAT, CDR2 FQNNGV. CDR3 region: CASSLDQMIYGYTF. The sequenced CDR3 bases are TGTGCCAGCAGCTTAGATCAGATGATCTATGGC.

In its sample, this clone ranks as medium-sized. Incomplete CDR3 DNA: TGCAGTGCCGAGGGCGGGGATAGAGGGTATAGCAATCAGCCC. This gives the protein CSAEGGDRGYSNQP. The complete CDR3 reads CSAEGGDRGYSNQPQHF. V gene TRBV20-1 combines with J gene TRBJ1-5; D gene ambiguous. The read stops 3 residues short of the end of the CDR3; the missing end is completed from the germline J gene. V was shortened by 6 bases and J by 0 bases, with 21 bases between the two germline ends. CDR3 length: 17 amino acids. CDR1 and CDR2 from the germline V gene are DFQATT and SNEGSKA (reference sequence).

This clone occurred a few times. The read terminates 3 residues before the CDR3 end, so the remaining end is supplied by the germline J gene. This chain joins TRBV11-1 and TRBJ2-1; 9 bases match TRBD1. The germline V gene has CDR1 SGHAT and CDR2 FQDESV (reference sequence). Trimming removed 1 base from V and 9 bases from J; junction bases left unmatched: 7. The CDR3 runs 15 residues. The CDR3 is CASSLEQGALFEQFF. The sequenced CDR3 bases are TGTGCCAGCAGCTTAGAACAGGGGGCGCTTTTTGAG.